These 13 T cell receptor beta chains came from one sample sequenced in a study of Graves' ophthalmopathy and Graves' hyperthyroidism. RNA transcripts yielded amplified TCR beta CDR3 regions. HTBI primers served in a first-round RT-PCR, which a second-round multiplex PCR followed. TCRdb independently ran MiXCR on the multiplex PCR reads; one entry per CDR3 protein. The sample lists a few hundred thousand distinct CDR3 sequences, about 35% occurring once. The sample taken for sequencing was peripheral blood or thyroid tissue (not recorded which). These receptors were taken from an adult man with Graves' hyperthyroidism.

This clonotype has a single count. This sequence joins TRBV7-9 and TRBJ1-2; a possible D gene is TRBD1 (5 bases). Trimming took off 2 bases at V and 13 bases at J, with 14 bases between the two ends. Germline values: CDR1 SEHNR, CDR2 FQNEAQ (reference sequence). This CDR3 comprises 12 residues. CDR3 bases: TGTGCCAGCAGCTTAAAAGGAGGGGCAACCACCTTC. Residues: CASSLKGGATTF.

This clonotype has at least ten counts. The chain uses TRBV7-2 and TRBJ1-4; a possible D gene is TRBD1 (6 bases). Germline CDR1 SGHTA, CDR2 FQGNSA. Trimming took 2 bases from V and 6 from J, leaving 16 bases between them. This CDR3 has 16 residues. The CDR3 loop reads CASSLYGQTGDEKLFF. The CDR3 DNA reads TGTGCCAGCAGCTTATACGGGCAGACAGGCGATGAAAAACTGTTTTTT.

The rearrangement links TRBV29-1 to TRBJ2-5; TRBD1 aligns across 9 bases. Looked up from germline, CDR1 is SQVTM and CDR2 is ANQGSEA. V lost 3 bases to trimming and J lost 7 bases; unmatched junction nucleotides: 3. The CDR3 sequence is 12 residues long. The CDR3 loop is CSVDEGQGTQYF. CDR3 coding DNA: TGCAGCGTTGATGAGGGACAGGGGACCCAGTACTTC.

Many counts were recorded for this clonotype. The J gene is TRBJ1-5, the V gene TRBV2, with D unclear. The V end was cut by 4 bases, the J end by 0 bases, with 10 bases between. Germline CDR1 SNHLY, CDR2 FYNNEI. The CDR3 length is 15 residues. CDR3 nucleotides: TGTGCCAGCAGTGTAGAAATCGCTAGCAATCAGCCCCAGCATTTT. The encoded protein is CASSVEIASNQPQHF.

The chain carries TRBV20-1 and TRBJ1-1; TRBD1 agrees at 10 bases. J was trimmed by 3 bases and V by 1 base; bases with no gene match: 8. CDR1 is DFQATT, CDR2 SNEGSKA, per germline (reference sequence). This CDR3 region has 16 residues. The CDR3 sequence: CSARAPGQGPDTEAFF. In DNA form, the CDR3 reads TGCAGTGCTAGAGCACCGGGACAGGGGCCGGACACTGAAGCTTTCTTT.

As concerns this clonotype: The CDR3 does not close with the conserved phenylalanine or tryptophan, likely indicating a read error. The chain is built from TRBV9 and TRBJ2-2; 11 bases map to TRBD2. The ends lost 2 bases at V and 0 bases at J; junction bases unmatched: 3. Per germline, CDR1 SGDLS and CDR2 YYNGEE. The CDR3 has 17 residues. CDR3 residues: CASSVTSGGTNTGELFS. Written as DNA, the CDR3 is TGTGCCAGCAGCGTCACTAGCGGGGGAACGAACACCGGGGAGCTGTTTTCT.

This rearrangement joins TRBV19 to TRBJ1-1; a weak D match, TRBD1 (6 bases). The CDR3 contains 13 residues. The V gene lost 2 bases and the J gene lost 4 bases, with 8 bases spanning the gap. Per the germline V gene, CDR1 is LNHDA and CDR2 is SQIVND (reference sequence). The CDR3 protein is CASSITGFTEAFF. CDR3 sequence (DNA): TGTGCCAGTAGTATAACAGGGTTCACTGAAGCTTTCTTT.

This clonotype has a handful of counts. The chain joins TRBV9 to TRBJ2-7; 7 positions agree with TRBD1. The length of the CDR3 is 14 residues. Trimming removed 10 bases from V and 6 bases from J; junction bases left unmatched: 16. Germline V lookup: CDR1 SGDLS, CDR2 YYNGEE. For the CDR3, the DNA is TGTGCCTGGAGTCGAGACAGGGTCATCCGCGAGCAGTACTTC. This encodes CAWSRDRVIREQYF.

In nucleotides, the CDR3 is TGTGCCAGCTCATCTCGGGGGCAGACTACTGAAGCTTTCTTT. Protein sequence: CASSSRGQTTEAFF. The gene calls are TRBV12-3 or TRBV12-4 and TRBJ1-1; D is perhaps TRBD1 (6 bases). The ends were cut back, 8 bases at V and 5 bases at J, with 18 bases in the middle. The CDR3 covers 14 residues.

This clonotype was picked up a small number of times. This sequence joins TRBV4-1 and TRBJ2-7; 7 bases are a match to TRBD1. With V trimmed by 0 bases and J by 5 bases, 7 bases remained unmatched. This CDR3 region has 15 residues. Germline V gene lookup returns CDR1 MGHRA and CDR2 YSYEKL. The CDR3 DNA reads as TGCGCCAGCAGCCAAGATTACAACAGGGGTAACGAGCAGTACTTC. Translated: CASSQDYNRGNEQYF.

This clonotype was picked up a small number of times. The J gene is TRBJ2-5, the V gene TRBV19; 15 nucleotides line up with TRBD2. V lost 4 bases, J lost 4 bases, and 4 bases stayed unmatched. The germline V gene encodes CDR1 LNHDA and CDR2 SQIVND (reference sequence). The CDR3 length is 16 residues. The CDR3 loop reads CASSKGLAGGLETQYF. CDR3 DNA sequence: TGTGCCAGTAGTAAAGGACTAGCGGGAGGGTTAGAGACCCAGTACTTC.

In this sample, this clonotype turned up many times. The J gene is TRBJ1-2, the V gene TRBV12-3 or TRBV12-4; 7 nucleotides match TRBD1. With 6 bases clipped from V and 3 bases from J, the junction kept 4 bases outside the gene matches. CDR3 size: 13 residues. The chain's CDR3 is CASSPDRDYGYTF. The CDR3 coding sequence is TGTGCCAGCAGCCCCGACAGGGACTATGGCTACACCTTC.

The DNA for the CDR3 is TGCAGCGTTATAAGGGGCAATGAGCAGTTCTTC. Translating it yields CSVIRGNEQFF. V gene TRBV29-1 combines with J gene TRBJ2-7, with D possibly TRBD1 on 5 matching bases. The J call may be faulty, since TRBJ2-1 better matches the DNA end. Germline CDR1 reads SQVTM; CDR2 reads ANQGSEA. The CDR3 is 11 amino acids.